This TCR beta chain was documented in a study of control samples from healthy donors and cancer patients. Assay used: immunoSEQ multiplex PCR; TCRdb lists only in-frame clones, some missing. The sample holds about 160,000 clones, 85% to 95% seen once. Trimming left V 1 base short and J 13 bases short, with 14 bases between. Germline V gene sequence: CDR1 GTSNPN, CDR2 SVGIG (reference sequence). The CDR3 is made up of 12 amino acids. Source material: blood. This clonotype was sampled from a woman in her 40s in good health. The genes are TRBV30 and TRBJ2-1; D possibly matches TRBD1 or TRBD2 (6 bases each). Here the CDR3 reads CAWSGGALGQFF. The CDR3 DNA reads TGTGCCTGGAGTGGGGGGGCGCTTGGACAGTTCTTC.